The 26 T cell receptor beta chains listed next were all sequenced from one sample in a study of T cell changes during pregnancy in multiple sclerosis. Measured with immunoSEQ multiplex PCR; TCRdb has only the in-frame clones, and not every one. Of about 110,000 clones listed, roughly 90% were seen once; the top ten hold roughly 0.82%. The sequences come from peripheral blood, collected in the third trimester of pregnancy. The source is a female donor in good health, enrolled as a control in a pregnancy study.

This clone appeared a single time. The CDR3 bases are TGTGCCAGCAGTCTGACTAGCGGGGGGGCAAATGAGCAGTTCTTC. Protein sequence: CASSLTSGGANEQFF. The chain has TRBV27 and TRBJ2-1; 14 nucleotides agree with TRBD2. J lost 7 bases, V lost 5 bases, and 4 bases had no gene match. CDR1 and CDR2 (germline): MNHEY, SMNVEV (reference sequence). This CDR3 is built from 15 residues.

This chain connects TRBV12-2 to TRBJ1-2; TRBD1, as called in the table, went unchecked against the DNA. TRBV12-2 is labeled a pseudogene. The CDR3 contains 14 residues. The CDR3 coding sequence is TGTGCAAGTCGCTCCGGACAGTCTCGGGATGGCTACACCTTC. Protein sequence: CASRSGQSRDGYTF.

This clone was counted once. The CDR3 DNA is TGTGCCAGTAGTCCCCGGGACTCTGAAAAACTGTTTTTT. It codes for CASSPRDSEKLFF. The chain joins TRBV19 to TRBJ1-4; D is possibly TRBD1 (5 bases). Between the trimmed V and J ends, which lost 5 bases and 7 bases, there was a span of 11 bases. CDR3 length: 13 amino acids. The germline gives CDR1 LNHDA, CDR2 SQIVND (reference sequence). Looking up the rest from reference TRBV19 and TRBJ1-4 gives the full variable domain: DGGITQSPKYLFRKEGQNVTLSCEQNLNHDAMYWYRQDPGQGLRLIYYSQIVNDFQKGDIAEGYSVSREKKESFPLTVTSAQKNPTAFYLCASSPRDSEKLFFGSGTQLSVL.

The rearrangement uses TRBV2 and TRBJ2-5; the D gene is possibly TRBD2 (5 bases). The CDR3 is made up of 15 amino acids. Germline V gives CDR1 SNHLY, CDR2 FYNNEI. Deletions cut 4 bases from V and 5 bases from J, with 17 bases between. This CDR3 reads CASSVYGVVGETQYF. CDR3 nucleotides: TGTGCCAGCAGTGTTTACGGGGTCGTGGGGGAGACCCAGTACTTC.

The chain employs TRBV9 and TRBJ1-1; D is uncertain. The CDR3 runs 16 residues. Germline-derived CDR1 and CDR2 are SGDLS and YYNGEE. V lost 2 bases, J lost 3 bases, and 17 bases lay in between. Here the CDR3 reads CASSVAARGSDTEAFF. In DNA, the CDR3 is TGTGCCAGCAGCGTGGCCGCCCGAGGATCGGACACTGAAGCTTTCTTT.

V gene TRBV7-9 combines with J gene TRBJ1-4; 9 positions match TRBD1. This CDR3 spans 15 amino acids. Trimming took 5 bases from V and 8 from J; bases not matched to a gene: 9. Germline assignment: CDR1 SEHNR and CDR2 FQNEAQ (reference sequence). The CDR3 loop reads CASSLLQGALEKLFF. In DNA form, the CDR3 reads TGTGCCAGCAGCCTATTACAGGGGGCGCTGGAAAAACTGTTTTTT.

V is TRBV7-9 and J is TRBJ1-5, with D perhaps TRBD1 (5 bases). Germline assignment: CDR1 SEHNR and CDR2 FQNEAQ (reference sequence). The V end was cut by 1 base, the J end by 5 bases, with 12 bases between. This CDR3 is built from 15 residues. Here the CDR3 reads CASSLDTGIHQPQHF. DNA for the CDR3: TGTGCCAGCAGCTTAGATACAGGAATTCATCAGCCCCAGCATTTT.

This chain uses TRBV4-2 with TRBJ1-1, with 7 bases that match TRBD1. Germline CDR1 reads LGHNA; CDR2 reads YNFKEQ. The CDR3 is 15 residues long. Trimming at V came to 2 bases and at J to 5 bases, leaving 8 bases not matched to a gene. This chain's CDR3 is CASSQRQGGKTEAFF. The CDR3 DNA reads TGTGCCAGCAGCCAACGTCAGGGGGGAAAAACTGAAGCTTTCTTT.

CDR3 loop: CSVGTGIWSYEQYF. The CDR3 nucleotides read TGCAGCGTTGGCACAGGGATTTGGTCCTACGAGCAGTACTTC. The genes are TRBV29-1 and TRBJ2-7, with D perhaps matching TRBD1 (6 bases). Germline CDR1 reads SQVTM; CDR2 reads ANQGSEA. V was cut by 4 bases and J by 1 base, with 14 bases left in between. The CDR3 is made up of 14 amino acids.

DNA of the CDR3: TGTGCTAGTGGTCGGACAGATAATTCACCCCTCCACTTT. The encoded protein is CASGRTDNSPLHF. The gene calls are TRBV12-5 and TRBJ1-6; tentatively, D is TRBD1 (6 bases). This CDR3 has 13 residues. Germline CDR1 is LGHNT and CDR2 is FRNRAP. The V gene lost 5 bases and the J gene lost 5 bases, with 7 bases spanning the gap.

The chain combines TRBV6-5 with TRBJ1-3, with 9 bases lining up with TRBD1. CDR3 length: 16 residues. Germline-derived CDR1 and CDR2 are MNHEY and SVGAGI. The junction had 4 bases not matched to a gene; V was cut back by 4 bases and J by 0 bases. The CDR3 is CASSWDRALSGNTIYF. In DNA form, the CDR3 reads TGTGCCAGCAGTTGGGACAGGGCCCTCTCTGGAAACACCATATATTTT.

This chain connects TRBV7-3 to TRBJ1-6, with 9 bases identical to TRBD1. CDR1 is SGHTA, CDR2 FQGTGA, per germline. V lost 4 bases to trimming and J lost 5 bases; unmatched junction nucleotides: 3. The length of the CDR3 is 15 residues. The chain's CDR3 is CASSSGQGNNSPLHF. The CDR3 region has the DNA TGTGCCAGCAGCTCGGGACAGGGAAATAATTCACCCCTCCACTTT.

This chain joins TRBV11-3 and TRBJ1-2, with unresolved D. Germline CDR1 and CDR2: SGHNT and YENEEA. The CDR3 contains 15 residues. Trimming stripped 2 bases from V and 6 bases from J, with 16 bases between. CDR3 region: CASSLKAGLVDGYTF. CDR3 bases: TGTGCCAGCAGCTTAAAGGCAGGACTGGTAGATGGCTACACCTTC.

The CDR3 loop reads CSVGGGDYEQYF. The CDR3 coding sequence is TGCAGCGTTGGCGGAGGGGACTACGAGCAGTACTTC. This sequence joins TRBV29-1 and TRBJ2-7; D is possibly TRBD2 (6 bases). CDR3 size: 12 residues. Germline V gives CDR1 SQVTM, CDR2 ANQGSEA. The V gene lost 4 bases and the J gene lost 3 bases, with 10 bases spanning the gap.

This clone appeared once. The J gene is TRBJ2-2, the V gene TRBV7-3; 7 nucleotides align to TRBD1. The CDR3 extends over 14 amino acids. V gave up 7 bases and J gave up 5 bases; unmatched junction bases: 7. Germline CDR1 and CDR2: SGHTA and FQGTGA. The CDR3 nucleotides read TGTGCCAGCACCACAGGGGCCGGAACCGGGGAGCTGTTTTTT. This translates into CASTTGAGTGELFF.

This chain uses TRBV7-2 with TRBJ1-2; no clear D. The CDR3 is 13 amino acids. Germline V lookup: CDR1 SGHTA, CDR2 FQGNSA. Trimming pared 6 bases from V and 8 bases from J, leaving 16 bases between. Here the CDR3 DNA reads TGTGCCAGCAGGAGAGGAGAGGGTGGCGGCTACACCTTC. Amino acids: CASRRGEGGGYTF.

The sample holds one count of this clone. The V call is TRBV18, the J call TRBJ2-5, with D maybe TRBD2 (5 bases). Germline-derived CDR1 and CDR2 are KGHSH and LQKENI. Trimming removed 2 bases from V and 1 base from J, with 14 bases in between. The CDR3 is 16 residues long. CDR3: CASSPTAGDLQETQYF. The CDR3 DNA follows: TGTGCCAGCTCACCAACGGCCGGGGATCTCCAAGAGACCCAGTACTTC.

V is TRBV7-2 and J is TRBJ2-5, with TRBD1 matching over 11 bases. CDR1 is SGHTA, CDR2 FQGNSA, per germline. V dropped 5 bases and J dropped 4; count of bases not matched to a gene: 6. The CDR3 consists of 15 residues. The CDR3 protein is CASSPWTGGRETQYF. Here the CDR3 DNA reads TGTGCCAGCAGCCCTTGGACAGGGGGCCGAGAGACCCAGTACTTC.

The rearrangement links TRBV29-1 to TRBJ2-3; 13 bases map to TRBD2. The CDR3 has 18 residues. Germline CDR1 SQVTM, CDR2 ANQGSEA. Trimming took 6 bases from V and 4 from J; bases not matched to a gene: 16. CDR3 region: CSVELAGGASEGPDTQYF. CDR3 DNA sequence: TGCAGCGTCGAACTAGCGGGGGGGGCATCCGAAGGCCCAGATACGCAGTATTTT.

The chain links TRBV13 to TRBJ2-5; TRBD1 matches 8 bases. The junction had 9 bases not matched to a gene; V was cut back by 4 bases and J by 5 bases. CDR1 and CDR2 from the germline V gene are PRHDT and FYEKMQ (reference sequence). The CDR3 is 15 amino acids. CDR3 region: CASSSGQGPWETQYF. The CDR3 DNA reads as TGTGCCAGCAGCTCAGGACAGGGACCGTGGGAGACCCAGTACTTC.

This chain uses TRBV7-8 with TRBJ1-3; 7 bases fit TRBD1. The CDR3 runs 15 residues. Unmatched junction bases numbered 2, after V lost 0 bases and J lost 3 bases. Germline V gene lookup returns CDR1 SGHVS and CDR2 FQNEAQ. CDR3 loop: CASSLARTGGNTIYF. The CDR3 DNA follows: TGTGCCAGCAGCTTAGCTCGGACAGGTGGAAACACCATATATTTT.

The chain uses TRBV5-1 and TRBJ1-3, with D maybe TRBD1 (6 bases). The CDR3 has 15 amino acids. Germline CDR1 and CDR2: SGHRS and YFSETQ. V was trimmed by 2 bases and J by 8 bases, leaving 17 bases between them. The CDR3, as DNA: TGCGCCAGCAGCTTTGAACAGGGCCCCGGAGACACCATATATTTT. This encodes CASSFEQGPGDTIYF.

J is TRBJ2-7 and V is TRBV13, with D perhaps matching TRBD1 (6 bases). Germline CDR1 PRHDT, CDR2 FYEKMQ (reference sequence). Between the trimmed V and J ends, which lost 3 bases and 1 base, there was a span of 10 bases. CDR3 length: 14 amino acids. The CDR3 DNA sequence: TGTGCCAGCAGCTTGATGAGGGGGTCCTACGAGCAGTACTTC. This sequence encodes CASSLMRGSYEQYF.

The genes are TRBV9 and TRBJ2-3; TRBD1 matches at 8 bases. The CDR3 covers 15 residues. V lost 3 bases to trimming and J lost 2 bases; unmatched junction nucleotides: 5. Germline CDR1 SGDLS, CDR2 YYNGEE. DNA for the CDR3: TGTGCCAGCAGCGCCGGACAGGGATACACAGATACGCAGTATTTT. This codes for CASSAGQGYTDTQYF.

V usage is TRBV18 and J usage is TRBJ1-1; D perhaps matches TRBD1 (6 bases). V was cut by 4 bases and J by 10 bases, with 22 bases left in between. The CDR3 length is 15 residues. Per germline, CDR1 KGHSH and CDR2 LQKENI. The CDR3 nucleotides are TGTGCCAGCTCACTACGAGCGGGGGCCACCGCGGCAGCTTTCTTT. It specifies CASSLRAGATAAAFF.

The rearrangement uses TRBV20-1 and TRBJ2-3; maybe TRBD2 (7 bases). In germline, CDR1 is DFQATT, CDR2 SNEGSKA (reference sequence). The CDR3 runs to 11 residues. V dropped 8 bases and J dropped 11 bases, with 17 bases sitting between them. CDR3 sequence: CSTGRGYGQYF. CDR3 nucleotide sequence: TGCAGTACGGGGAGGGGGTATGGGCAGTATTTT.